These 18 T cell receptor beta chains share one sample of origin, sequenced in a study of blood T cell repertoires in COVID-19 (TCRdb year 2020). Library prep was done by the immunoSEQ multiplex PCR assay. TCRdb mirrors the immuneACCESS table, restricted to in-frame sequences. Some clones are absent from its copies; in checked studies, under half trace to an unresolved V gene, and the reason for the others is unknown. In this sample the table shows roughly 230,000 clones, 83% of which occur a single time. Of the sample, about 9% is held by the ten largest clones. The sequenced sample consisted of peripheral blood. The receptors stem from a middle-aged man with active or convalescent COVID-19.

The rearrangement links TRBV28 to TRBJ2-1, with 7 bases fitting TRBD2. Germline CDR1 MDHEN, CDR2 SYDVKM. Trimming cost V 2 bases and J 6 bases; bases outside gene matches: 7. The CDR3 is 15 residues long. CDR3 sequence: CASSLLGGVSNEQFF. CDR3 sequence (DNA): TGTGCCAGCAGTTTACTGGGGGGGGTAAGCAATGAGCAGTTCTTC. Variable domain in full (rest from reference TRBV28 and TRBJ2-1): DVKVTQSSRYLVKRTGEKVFLECVQDMDHENMFWYRQDPGLGLRLIYFSYDVKMKEKGDIPEGYSVSREKKERFSLILESASTNQTSMYLCASSLLGGVSNEQFFGPGTRLTVL.

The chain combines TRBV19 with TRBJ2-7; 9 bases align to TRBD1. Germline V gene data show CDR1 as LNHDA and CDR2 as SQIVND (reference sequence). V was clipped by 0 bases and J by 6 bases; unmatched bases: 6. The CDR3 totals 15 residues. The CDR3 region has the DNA TGTGCCAGTAGTATAGAAAGAGGGACAGGGCTCGAGCAGTACTTC. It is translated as CASSIERGTGLEQYF.

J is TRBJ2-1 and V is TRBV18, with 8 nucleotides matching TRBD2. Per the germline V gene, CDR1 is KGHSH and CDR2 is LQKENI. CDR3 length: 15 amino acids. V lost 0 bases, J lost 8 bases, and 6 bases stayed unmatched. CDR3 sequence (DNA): TGTGCCAGCTCACCACCGGGACTAGTTATCTATGAGCAGTTCTTC. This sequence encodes CASSPPGLVIYEQFF.

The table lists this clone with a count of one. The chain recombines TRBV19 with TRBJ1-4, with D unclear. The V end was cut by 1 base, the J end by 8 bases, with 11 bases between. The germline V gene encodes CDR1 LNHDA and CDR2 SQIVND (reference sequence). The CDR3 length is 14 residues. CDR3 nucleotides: TGTGCCAGTAGTATAGCCCCGGGTGGCGAAAAACTGTTTTTT. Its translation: CASSIAPGGEKLFF.

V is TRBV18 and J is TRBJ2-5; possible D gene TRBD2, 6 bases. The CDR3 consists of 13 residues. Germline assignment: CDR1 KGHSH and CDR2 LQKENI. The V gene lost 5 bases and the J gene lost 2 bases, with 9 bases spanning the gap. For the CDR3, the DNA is TGTGCCAGCTCAGAGGGGACTCAAGAGACCCAGTACTTC. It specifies CASSEGTQETQYF. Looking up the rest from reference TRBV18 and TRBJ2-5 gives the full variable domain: NAGVMQNPRHLVRRRGQEARLRCSPMKGHSHVYWYRQLPEEGLKFMVYLQKENIIDESGMPKERFSAEFPKEGPSILRIQQVVRGDSAAYFCASSEGTQETQYFGPGTRLLVL.

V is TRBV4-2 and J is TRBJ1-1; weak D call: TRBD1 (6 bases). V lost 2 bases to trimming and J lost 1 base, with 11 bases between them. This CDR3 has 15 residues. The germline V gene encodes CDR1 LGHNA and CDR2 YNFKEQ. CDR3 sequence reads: CASSQYGTSNTEAFF. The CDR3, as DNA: TGTGCCAGCAGCCAATATGGGACATCGAACACTGAAGCTTTCTTT.

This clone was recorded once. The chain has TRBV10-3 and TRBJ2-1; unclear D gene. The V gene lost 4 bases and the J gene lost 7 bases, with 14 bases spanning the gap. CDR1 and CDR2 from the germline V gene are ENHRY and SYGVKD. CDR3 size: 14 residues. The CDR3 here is CAISVGVKENEQFF. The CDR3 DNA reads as TGTGCCATCAGTGTAGGCGTGAAGGAGAATGAGCAGTTCTTC.

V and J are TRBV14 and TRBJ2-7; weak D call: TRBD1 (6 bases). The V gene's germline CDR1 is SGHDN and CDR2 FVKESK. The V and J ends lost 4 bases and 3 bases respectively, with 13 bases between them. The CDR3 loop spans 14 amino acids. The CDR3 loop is CASSPRDTSYEQYF. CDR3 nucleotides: TGTGCCAGCAGCCCCCGGGACACGAGCTACGAGCAGTACTTC.

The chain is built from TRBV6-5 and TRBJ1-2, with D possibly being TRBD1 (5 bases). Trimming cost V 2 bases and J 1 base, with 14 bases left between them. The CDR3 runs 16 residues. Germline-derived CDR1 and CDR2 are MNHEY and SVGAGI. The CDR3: CASSYDSRTFNYGYTF. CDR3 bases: TGTGCCAGCAGTTACGACAGCCGAACCTTTAACTATGGCTACACCTTC.

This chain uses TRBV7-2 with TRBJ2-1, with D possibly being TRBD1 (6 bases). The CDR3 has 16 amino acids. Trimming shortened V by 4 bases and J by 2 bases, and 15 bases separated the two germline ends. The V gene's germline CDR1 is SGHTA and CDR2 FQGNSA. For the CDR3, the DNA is TGTGCCAGCAGCTACCGAGGGACAACCGCCTACAATGAGCAGTTCTTC. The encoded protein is CASSYRGTTAYNEQFF.

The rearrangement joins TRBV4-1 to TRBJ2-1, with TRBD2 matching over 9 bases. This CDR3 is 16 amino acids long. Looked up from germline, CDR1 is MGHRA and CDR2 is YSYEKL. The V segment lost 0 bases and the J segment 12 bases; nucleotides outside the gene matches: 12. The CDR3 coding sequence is TGCGCCAGCAGCCAAGAGGGACTAGCCTCAACGGGAGGGCAGTTCTTC. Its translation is CASSQEGLASTGGQFF.

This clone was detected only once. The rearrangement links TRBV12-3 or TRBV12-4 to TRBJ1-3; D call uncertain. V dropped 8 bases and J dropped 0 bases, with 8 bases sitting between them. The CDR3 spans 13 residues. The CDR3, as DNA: TGTGCCAGCGAAATGAGCTCTGGAAACACCATATATTTT. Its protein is CASEMSSGNTIYF.

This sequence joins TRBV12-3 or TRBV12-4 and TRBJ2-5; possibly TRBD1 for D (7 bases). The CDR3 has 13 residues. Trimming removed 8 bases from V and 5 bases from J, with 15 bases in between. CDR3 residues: CASRRGVGETQYF. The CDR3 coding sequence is TGTGCCAGCCGCAGGGGGGTTGGTGAGACCCAGTACTTC.

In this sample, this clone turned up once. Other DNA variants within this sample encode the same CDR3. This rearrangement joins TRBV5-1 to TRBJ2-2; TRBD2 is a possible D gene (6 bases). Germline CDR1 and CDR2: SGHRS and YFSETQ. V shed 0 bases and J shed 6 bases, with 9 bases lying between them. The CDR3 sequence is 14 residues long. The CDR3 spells CASSLASGAGELFF. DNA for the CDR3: TGCGCCAGCAGCTTGGCCTCGGGGGCCGGGGAGCTGTTTTTT.

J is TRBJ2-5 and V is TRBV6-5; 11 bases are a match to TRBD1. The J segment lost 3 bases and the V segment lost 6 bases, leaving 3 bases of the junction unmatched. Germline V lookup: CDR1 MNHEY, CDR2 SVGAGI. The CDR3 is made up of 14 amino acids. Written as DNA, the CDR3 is TGTGCCAGCAGACGGGGACAGGGGGAAGAGACCCAGTACTTC. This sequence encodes CASRRGQGEETQYF.

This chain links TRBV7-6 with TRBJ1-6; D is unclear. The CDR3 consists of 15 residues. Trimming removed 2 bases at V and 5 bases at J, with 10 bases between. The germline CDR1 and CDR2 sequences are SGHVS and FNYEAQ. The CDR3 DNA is TGTGCCAGCAGCTTACTGAGGGCTGATAATTCACCCCTCCACTTT. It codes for CASSLLRADNSPLHF.

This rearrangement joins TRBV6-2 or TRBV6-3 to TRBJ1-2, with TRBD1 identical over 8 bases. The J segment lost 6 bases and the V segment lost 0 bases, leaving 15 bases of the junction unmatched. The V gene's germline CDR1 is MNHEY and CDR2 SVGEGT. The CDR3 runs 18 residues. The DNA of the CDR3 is TGTGCCAGCAGTTACTCTCGTGGACAGGGAGGAAAGGATCATGGCTACACCTTC. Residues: CASSYSRGQGGKDHGYTF.

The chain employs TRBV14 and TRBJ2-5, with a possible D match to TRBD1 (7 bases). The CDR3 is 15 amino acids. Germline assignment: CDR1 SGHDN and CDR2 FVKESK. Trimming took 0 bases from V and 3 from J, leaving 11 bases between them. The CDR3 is CASSQDRRGEETQYF. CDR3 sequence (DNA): TGTGCCAGCAGCCAAGATCGCAGGGGGGAAGAGACCCAGTACTTC.